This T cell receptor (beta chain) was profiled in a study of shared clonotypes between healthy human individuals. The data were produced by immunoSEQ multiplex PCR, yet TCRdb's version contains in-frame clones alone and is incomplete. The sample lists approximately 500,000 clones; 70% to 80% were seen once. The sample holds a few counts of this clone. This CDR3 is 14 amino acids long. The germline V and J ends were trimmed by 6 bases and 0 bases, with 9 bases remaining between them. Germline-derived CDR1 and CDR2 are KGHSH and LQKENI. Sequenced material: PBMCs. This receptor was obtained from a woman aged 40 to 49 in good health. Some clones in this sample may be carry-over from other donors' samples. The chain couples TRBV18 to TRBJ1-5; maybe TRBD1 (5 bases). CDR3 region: CASSIGHSNQPQHF. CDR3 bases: TGTGCCAGCTCCATCGGACATAGCAATCAGCCCCAGCATTTT.